This TCR beta chain was retrieved from a study of metastatic and nonmetastatic thyroid tumors. The germline V and J ends were trimmed by 1 base and 5 bases, with 9 bases remaining between them. CDR1 and CDR2 (germline): SGHAT, FQNNGV. The CDR3 loop spans 13 amino acids. TCRdb re-called the PCR reads via MiXCR. The repertoire holds about 19,000 clones, with roughly 23% as singletons. There were no patients who had received any treatment before thyroid surgery. This clone showed up many times. This TCR came from a male donor with papillary thyroid cancer or a benign thyroid nodule (not recorded which). Some clones in this sample may be carry-over from other donors' samples. Sequenced material: tumor tissue. V gene TRBV11-2 combines with J gene TRBJ2-7; weak D call: TRBD1 (6 bases). CDR3 sequence reads: CASSLAGVHEQYF. CDR3 nucleotide sequence: TGTGCCAGCAGCTTAGCAGGGGTACACGAGCAGTACTTC.